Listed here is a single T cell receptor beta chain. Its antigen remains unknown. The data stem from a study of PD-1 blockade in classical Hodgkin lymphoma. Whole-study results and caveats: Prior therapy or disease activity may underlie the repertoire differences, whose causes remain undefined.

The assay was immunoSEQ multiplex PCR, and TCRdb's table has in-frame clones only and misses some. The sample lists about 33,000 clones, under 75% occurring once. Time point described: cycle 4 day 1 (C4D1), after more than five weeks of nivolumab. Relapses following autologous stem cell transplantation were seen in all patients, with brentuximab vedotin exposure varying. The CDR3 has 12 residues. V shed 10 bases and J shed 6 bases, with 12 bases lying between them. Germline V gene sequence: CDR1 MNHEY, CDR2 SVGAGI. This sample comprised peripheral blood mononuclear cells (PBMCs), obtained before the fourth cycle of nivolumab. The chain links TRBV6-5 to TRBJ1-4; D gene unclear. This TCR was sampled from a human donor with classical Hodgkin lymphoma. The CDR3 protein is CATKSIDEKLFF. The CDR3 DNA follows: TGTGCCACCAAATCCATAGATGAAAAACTGTTTTTT.